This T cell receptor beta chain was profiled in a study of T cell clonotyping in hematopoietic cell transplantation. Comments on this clone: Its antigen is undetermined.

The CDR3 consists of 14 residues. The ends lost 1 base at V and 5 bases at J; junction bases unmatched: 2. In germline, CDR1 is GTSNPN, CDR2 SVGIG (reference sequence). Libraries were prepared by immunoSEQ multiplex PCR; TCRdb keeps only in-frame clonotypes and omits some of them. Of more than 25,000 clones listed, approximately 90% are singletons. Blood collection times were about day -28 and days 30, 100, 180 posttransplant. Study-level findings and limits: Without cell sorting, CD4 versus CD8 contributions remain unresolved. Few recipient clonotypes overlapped donors; over 97% were de novo at given depth. Recipient TCR diversity dropped after transplant; expanded clonotypes rose from day 30 to 180.

The sample in question was PBMCs, obtained 100 days after allogeneic stem cell transplant. The source is a female patient in her 50s who had an allogeneic stem cell transplant from a related donor, so the T cells may come from the graft donor. Some clones in this sample may be carry-over from other donors' samples. The chain carries TRBV30 and TRBJ1-2, with 12 nucleotides matching TRBD1. The CDR3 region has the DNA TGTGCCTGGAGTGGGGGACAGGGGGCGTATGGCTACACCTTC. Translation: CAWSGGQGAYGYTF.